This T cell receptor (beta chain) was sequenced in a study of cytomegalovirus exposure and HLA in healthy donors. Across the study: Across 350 to 400 genotyped donors, 65% to 90% landed in the Caucasian-associated ancestry cluster. Study-level findings and limits: Cytomegalovirus status was reportedly diagnosed by the classifier with high sensitivity and specificity. Another analysis was done later, and it associated 16,951 TCR beta sequences with HLA alleles at 0.05 false discovery rate.

Germline V gene data show CDR1 as KGHSH and CDR2 as LQKENI. This CDR3 comprises 16 residues. After removal of 3 bases from V and 0 bases from J, the junction contained 4 bases not matched to a gene. Primers for the PCR totalled 60 Vbeta and 13 Jbeta. Clones were read by immunoSEQ multiplex PCR, and TCRdb kept only the in-frame ones, dropping some. Found here are about 150,000 clones, roughly 70% of them singletons; the top ten hold less than 5%. This clone was observed a single time. Antigen unknown. This TCR was recovered from a man aged 50-59 years in good health and CMV-seropositive. The rearrangement joins TRBV18 to TRBJ1-1; 10 bases align to TRBD1. Input material: PBMCs. The CDR3 loop is CASSPSGTGVNTEAFF. As DNA, the CDR3 is TGTGCCAGCTCACCGTCCGGGACAGGGGTGAACACTGAAGCTTTCTTT.